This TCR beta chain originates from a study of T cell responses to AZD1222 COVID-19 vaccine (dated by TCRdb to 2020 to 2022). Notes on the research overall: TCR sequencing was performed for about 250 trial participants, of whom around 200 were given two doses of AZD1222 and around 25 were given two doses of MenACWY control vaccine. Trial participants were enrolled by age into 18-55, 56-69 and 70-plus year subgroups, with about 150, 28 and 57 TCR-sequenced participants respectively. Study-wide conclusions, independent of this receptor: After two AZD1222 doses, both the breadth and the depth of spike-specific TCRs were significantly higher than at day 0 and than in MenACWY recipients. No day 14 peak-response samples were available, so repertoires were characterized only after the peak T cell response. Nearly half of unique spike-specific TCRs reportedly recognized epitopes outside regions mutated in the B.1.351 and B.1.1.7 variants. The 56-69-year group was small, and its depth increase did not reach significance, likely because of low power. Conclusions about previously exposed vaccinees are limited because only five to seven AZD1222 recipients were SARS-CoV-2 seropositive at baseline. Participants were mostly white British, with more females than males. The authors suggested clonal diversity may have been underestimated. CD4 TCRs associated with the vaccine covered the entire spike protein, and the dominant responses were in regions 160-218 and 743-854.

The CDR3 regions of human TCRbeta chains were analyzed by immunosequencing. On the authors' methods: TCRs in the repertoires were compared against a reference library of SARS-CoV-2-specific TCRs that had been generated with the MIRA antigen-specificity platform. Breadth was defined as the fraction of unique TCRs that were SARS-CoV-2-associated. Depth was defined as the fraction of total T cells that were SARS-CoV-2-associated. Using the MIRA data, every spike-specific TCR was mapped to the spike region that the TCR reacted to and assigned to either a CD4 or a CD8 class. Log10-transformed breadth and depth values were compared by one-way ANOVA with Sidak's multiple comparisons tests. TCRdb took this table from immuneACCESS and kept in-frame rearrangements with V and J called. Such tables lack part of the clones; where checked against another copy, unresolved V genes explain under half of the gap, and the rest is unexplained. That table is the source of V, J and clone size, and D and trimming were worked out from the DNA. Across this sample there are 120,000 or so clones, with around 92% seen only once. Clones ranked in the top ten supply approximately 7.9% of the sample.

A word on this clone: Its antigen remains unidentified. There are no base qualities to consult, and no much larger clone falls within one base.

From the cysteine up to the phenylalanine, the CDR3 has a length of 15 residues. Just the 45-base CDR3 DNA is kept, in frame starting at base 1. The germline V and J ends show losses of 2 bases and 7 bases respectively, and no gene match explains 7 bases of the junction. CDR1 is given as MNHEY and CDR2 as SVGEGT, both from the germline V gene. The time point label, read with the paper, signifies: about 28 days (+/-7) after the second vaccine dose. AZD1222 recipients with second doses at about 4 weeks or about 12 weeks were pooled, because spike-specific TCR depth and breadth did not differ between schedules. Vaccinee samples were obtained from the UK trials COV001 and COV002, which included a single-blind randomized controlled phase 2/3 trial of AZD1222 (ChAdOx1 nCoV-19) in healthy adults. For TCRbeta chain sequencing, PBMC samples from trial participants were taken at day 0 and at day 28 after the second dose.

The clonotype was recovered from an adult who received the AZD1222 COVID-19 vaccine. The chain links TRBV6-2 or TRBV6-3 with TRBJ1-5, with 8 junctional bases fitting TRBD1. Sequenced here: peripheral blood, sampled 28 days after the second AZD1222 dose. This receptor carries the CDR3 CASSYGQGWEQPQHF. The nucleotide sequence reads TGTGCCAGCAGTTACGGACAGGGATGGGAGCAGCCCCAGCATTTT.